This TCR beta chain originates from a study of radiation and T cells in renal cell carcinoma. Time point indicated: baseline pretreatment blood. Stated treatment: 15 Gy SBRT to primary tumor, nephrectomy 4 weeks later. TCRdb's copy holds only in-frame clones and misses some; the assay was immunoSEQ multiplex PCR. The sample lists about 130,000 clones, 82% occurring once. This CDR3 contains 15 residues. Looked up from germline, CDR1 is SGDLS and CDR2 is YYNGEE. The junction had 6 bases not matched to a gene; V was cut back by 4 bases and J by 7 bases. The TCR comes from a woman aged 60-70 years with renal cell carcinoma. V and J are TRBV9 and TRBJ1-4, with 11 bases that match TRBD1. Here the sequenced sample was blood, taken from a patient whose treatment included radiotherapy and nephrectomy. The CDR3 DNA follows: TGTGCCAGCAGCTCACGGGACAGGGGGGTTGAAAAACTGTTTTTT. It encodes CASSSRDRGVEKLFF.